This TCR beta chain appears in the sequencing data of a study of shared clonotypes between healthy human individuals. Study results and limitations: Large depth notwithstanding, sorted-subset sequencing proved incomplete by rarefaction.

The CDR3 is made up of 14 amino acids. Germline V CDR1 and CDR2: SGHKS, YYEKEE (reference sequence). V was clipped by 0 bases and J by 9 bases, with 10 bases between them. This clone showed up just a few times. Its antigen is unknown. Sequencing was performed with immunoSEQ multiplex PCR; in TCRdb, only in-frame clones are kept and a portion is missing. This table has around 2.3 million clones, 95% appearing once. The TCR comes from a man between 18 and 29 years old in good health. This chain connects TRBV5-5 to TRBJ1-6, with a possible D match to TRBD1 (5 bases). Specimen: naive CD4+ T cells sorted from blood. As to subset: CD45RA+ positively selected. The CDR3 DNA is TGTGCCAGCAGCTTGGTGGGGGAGGGTTCACCCCTCCACTTT. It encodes CASSLVGEGSPLHF.